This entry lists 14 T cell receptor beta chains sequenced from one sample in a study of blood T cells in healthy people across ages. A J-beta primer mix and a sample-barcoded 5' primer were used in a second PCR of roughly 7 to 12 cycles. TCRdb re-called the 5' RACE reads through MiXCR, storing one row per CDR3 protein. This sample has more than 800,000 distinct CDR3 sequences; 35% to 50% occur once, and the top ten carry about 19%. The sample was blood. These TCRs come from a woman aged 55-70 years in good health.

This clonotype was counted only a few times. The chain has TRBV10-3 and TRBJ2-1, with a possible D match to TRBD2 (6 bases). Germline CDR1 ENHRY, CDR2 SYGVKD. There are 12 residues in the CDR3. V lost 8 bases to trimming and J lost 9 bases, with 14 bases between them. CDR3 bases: TGTGCCATCGGGCTGGGGGGAGGTGAGCAGTTCTTC. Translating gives CAIGLGGGEQFF.

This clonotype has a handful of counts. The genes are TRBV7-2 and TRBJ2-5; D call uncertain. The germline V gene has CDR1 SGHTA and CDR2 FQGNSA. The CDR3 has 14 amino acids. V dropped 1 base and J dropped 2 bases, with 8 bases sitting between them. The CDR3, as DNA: TGTGCCAGCAGCTTAGGGGCCAGTCAAGAGACCCAGTACTTC. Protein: CASSLGASQETQYF.

The CDR3, as DNA: TGTGCCTGGAGTGCCAGTGGGGCCAACGTCCTGACTTTC. It codes for CAWSASGANVLTF. This rearrangement joins TRBV30 to TRBJ2-6; D is ambiguous. The germline V gene encodes CDR1 GTSNPN and CDR2 SVGIG (reference sequence). V was cut by 1 base and J by 3 bases, with 4 bases left in between. The CDR3 extends over 13 amino acids.

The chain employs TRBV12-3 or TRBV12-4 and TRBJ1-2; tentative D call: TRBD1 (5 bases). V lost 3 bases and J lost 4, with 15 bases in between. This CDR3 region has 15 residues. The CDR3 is CASSLGPSGLYGYTF. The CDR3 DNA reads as TGTGCCAGCAGTTTGGGGCCTTCTGGCCTCTATGGCTACACCTTC.

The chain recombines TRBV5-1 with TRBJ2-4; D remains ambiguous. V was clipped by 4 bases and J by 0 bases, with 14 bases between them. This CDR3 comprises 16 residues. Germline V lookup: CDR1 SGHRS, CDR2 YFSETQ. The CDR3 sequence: CASSPHAAEAKNIQYF. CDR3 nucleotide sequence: TGCGCCAGCAGCCCCCATGCCGCGGAAGCCAAAAACATTCAGTACTTC.

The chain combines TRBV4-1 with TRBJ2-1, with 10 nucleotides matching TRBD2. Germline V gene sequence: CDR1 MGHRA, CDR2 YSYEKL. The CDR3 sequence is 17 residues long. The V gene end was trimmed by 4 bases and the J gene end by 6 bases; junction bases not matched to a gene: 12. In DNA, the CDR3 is TGCGCCAGCAGCCGCGGAGGAGCTAGCGGGAGAGGCAATGAGCAGTTCTTC. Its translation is CASSRGGASGRGNEQFF.

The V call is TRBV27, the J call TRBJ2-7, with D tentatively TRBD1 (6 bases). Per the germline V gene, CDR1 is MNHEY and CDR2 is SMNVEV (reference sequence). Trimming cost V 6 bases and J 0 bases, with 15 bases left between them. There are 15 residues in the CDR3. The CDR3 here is CASSVGRGYSYEQYF. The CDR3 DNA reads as TGTGCCAGCAGCGTCGGCAGGGGATACTCCTACGAGCAGTACTTC.

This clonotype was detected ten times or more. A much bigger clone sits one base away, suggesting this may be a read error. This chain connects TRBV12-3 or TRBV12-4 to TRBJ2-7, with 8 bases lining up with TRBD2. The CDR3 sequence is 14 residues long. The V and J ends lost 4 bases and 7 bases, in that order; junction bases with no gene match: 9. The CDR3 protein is CASSSAGGYNEQYF. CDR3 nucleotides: TGTGCCAGCAGTTCGGCGGGAGGTTACAATGAGCAGTACTTC.

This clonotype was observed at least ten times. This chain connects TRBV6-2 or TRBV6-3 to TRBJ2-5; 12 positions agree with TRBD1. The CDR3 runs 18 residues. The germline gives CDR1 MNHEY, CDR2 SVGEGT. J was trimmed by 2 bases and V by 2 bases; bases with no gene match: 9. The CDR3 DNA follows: TGTGCCAGCAGTTACCTATCCCGGGACAGGGGGCGGCAAGAGACCCAGTACTTC. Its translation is CASSYLSRDRGRQETQYF.

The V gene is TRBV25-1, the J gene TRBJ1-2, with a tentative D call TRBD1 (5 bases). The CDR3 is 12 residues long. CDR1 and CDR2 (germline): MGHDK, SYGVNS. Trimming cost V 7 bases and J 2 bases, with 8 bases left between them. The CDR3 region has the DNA TGTGCCAGCATGCGGGGGAACTATGGCTACACCTTC. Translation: CASMRGNYGYTF.

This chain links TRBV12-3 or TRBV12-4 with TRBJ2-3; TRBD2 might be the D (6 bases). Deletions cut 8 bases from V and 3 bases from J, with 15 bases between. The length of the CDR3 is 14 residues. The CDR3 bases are TGTGCCAGCGGGTCGGGGGACTGGACAGATACGCAGTATTTT. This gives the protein CASGSGDWTDTQYF.

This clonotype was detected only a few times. As DNA, the CDR3 is TGCGCCAGCAGCGGGGGCTCCTCTGGGAATGAGCAGTTCTTC. Its protein product is CASSGGSSGNEQFF. The rearrangement joins TRBV5-1 to TRBJ2-1; TRBD1 might be the D (6 bases). Germline values: CDR1 SGHRS, CDR2 YFSETQ. V was clipped by 4 bases and J by 7 bases, with 15 bases between them. The CDR3 has 14 amino acids. Full variable domain (rest looked up from reference TRBV5-1 and TRBJ2-1): KAGVTQTPRYLIKTRGQQVTLSCSPISGHRSVSWYQQTPGQGLQFLFEYFSETQRNKGNFPGRFSGRQFSNSRSEMNVSTLELGDSALYLCASSGGSSGNEQFFGPGTRLTVL.

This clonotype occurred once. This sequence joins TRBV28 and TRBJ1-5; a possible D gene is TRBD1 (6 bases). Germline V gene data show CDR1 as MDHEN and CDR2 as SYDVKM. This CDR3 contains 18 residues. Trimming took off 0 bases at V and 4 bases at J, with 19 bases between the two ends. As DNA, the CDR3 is TGTGCCAGCAGTTTATGGAGGACAGTGAATATGAGGAATCAGCCCCAGCATTTT. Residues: CASSLWRTVNMRNQPQHF. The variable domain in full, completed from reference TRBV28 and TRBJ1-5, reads DVKVTQSSRYLVKRTGEKVFLECVQDMDHENMFWYRQDPGLGLRLIYFSYDVKMKEKGDIPEGYSVSREKKERFSLILESASTNQTSMYLCASSLWRTVNMRNQPQHFGDGTRLSIL.

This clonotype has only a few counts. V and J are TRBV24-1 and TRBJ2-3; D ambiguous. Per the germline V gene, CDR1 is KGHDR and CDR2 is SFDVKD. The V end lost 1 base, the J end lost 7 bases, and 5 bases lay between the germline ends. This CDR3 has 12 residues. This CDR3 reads CATSDFVNTQYF. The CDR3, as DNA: TGTGCCACCAGTGATTTTGTGAATACGCAGTATTTT.